The 27 T cell receptor beta chains below were found in one sample sequenced in a study of shared clonotypes between healthy human individuals (dated by TCRdb to 2018 to 2020). The protocol used for the library was the immunoSEQ multiplex PCR assay. The immuneACCESS repertoire file appears here via TCRdb, limited to in-frame rearrangements. These files lack a portion of the clones; in checked studies, under half of the deficit traces to unresolved V genes, and the cause of the others is not known. The sample yields 900,000 to 1,200,000 clones; approximately 80% were counted once. The top ten hold under 0.8% of the sample. Sequencing was carried out using memory CD4+ T cells from PBMCs. This sample's cell subset or site label indicates: CD45RA-negative fraction. The origin of the receptors is a man aged 18 to 29 in good health. Some clones in this sample may be carry-over from other donors' samples.

This clone was seen only a few times. V usage is TRBV5-1 and J usage is TRBJ2-1, with 7 bases lining up with TRBD2. Per the germline V gene, CDR1 is SGHRS and CDR2 is YFSETQ. With 0 bases clipped from V and 7 bases from J, the junction kept 16 bases outside the gene matches. The CDR3 loop spans 18 amino acids. The DNA for the CDR3 is TGCGCCAGCAGCTTGGGGACGGGAGGTCCCGCGGGGTGGAATGAGCAGTTCTTC. It specifies CASSLGTGGPAGWNEQFF. Full variable domain (missing parts from reference TRBV5-1 and TRBJ2-1): KAGVTQTPRYLIKTRGQQVTLSCSPISGHRSVSWYQQTPGQGLQFLFEYFSETQRNKGNFPGRFSGRQFSNSRSEMNVSTLELGDSALYLCASSLGTGGPAGWNEQFFGPGTRLTVL.

This sequence joins TRBV5-4 and TRBJ2-3, with 10 bases matching TRBD2. Germline loops: CDR1 SGHNT, CDR2 YYREEE (reference sequence). The CDR3 extends over 16 amino acids. Trimming removed 3 bases from V and 3 bases from J; junction bases left unmatched: 7. CDR3 protein: CASSSVAGGTTDTQYF. The CDR3 nucleotides read TGTGCCAGCAGCTCGGTAGCGGGAGGTACAACAGATACGCAGTATTTT.

The V call is TRBV7-9, the J call TRBJ2-3; TRBD2 matches 7 bases. The CDR3 contains 16 residues. The germline V gene encodes CDR1 SEHNR and CDR2 FQNEAQ (reference sequence). The V and J ends lost 4 bases and 0 bases, in that order; junction bases with no gene match: 7. CDR3 region: CASSSGTTDSTDTQYF. CDR3 nucleotides: TGTGCCAGCAGCTCGGGGACTACTGATAGCACAGATACGCAGTATTTT.

This clone was found many times. J is TRBJ1-2 and V is TRBV25-1; TRBD1 is a possible D gene (6 bases). Germline V gives CDR1 MGHDK, CDR2 SYGVNS. The length of the CDR3 is 13 residues. Trimming left V 6 bases short and J 5 bases short, with 13 bases between. CDR3 coding DNA: TGTGCCAGCAGGGCGGACAGAGGATATGGCTACACCTTC. Its translation is CASRADRGYGYTF.

This clone occurred once. The chain employs TRBV6-5 and TRBJ2-5, with D perhaps matching TRBD1 or TRBD2 (5 bases each). The length of the CDR3 is 15 residues. Germline V CDR1 and CDR2: MNHEY, SVGAGI. V lost 6 bases and J 3 bases, leaving 17 bases between the germline ends. CDR3 in amino acids: CASRPAGTEKETQYF. The DNA for the CDR3 is TGTGCCAGCAGGCCCGCCGGGACGGAGAAAGAGACCCAGTACTTC.

V and J are TRBV11-2 and TRBJ1-4; TRBD1 aligns across 7 bases. The V and J ends lost 5 bases and 4 bases, in that order; junction bases with no gene match: 7. This CDR3 comprises 15 residues. Germline V gives CDR1 SGHAT, CDR2 FQNNGV. The CDR3 loop reads CASSPAGQLNEKLFF. The CDR3 DNA reads as TGTGCCAGCAGCCCTGCGGGACAGCTTAATGAAAAACTGTTTTTT.

Concerning this clone: Other DNA sequences within the sample encode an identical CDR3. The chain couples TRBV18 to TRBJ2-1; D gene ambiguous. Per the germline V gene, CDR1 is KGHSH and CDR2 is LQKENI. CDR3 length: 11 residues. The V and J ends lost 3 bases and 9 bases respectively, with 6 bases between them. CDR3 nucleotide sequence: TGTGCCAGCTCACCCTTGGGTGAGCAGTTCTTC. It encodes CASSPLGEQFF.

As concerns this clone: This may be a read error: a much more frequent sequence differs by one nucleotide. This rearrangement joins TRBV18 to TRBJ2-7, with D unresolved. Germline V CDR1 and CDR2: KGHSH, LQKENI. The V and J ends lost 3 bases and 3 bases respectively, with 9 bases between them. CDR3 length: 13 residues. The CDR3 DNA is TGTGCCAGCTCACCCGCCGAAGGCTACGAGCAGTACTTC. Its translation is CASSPAEGYEQYF.

The genes are TRBV19 and TRBJ2-5; D is possibly TRBD1 or TRBD2 (5 bases each). V gave up 8 bases and J gave up 4 bases, with 14 bases separating them. The CDR3 spans 13 residues. Germline V gene lookup returns CDR1 LNHDA and CDR2 SQIVND (reference sequence). CDR3 sequence reads: CASGRTGPETQYF. CDR3 coding DNA: TGTGCCAGTGGTAGGACGGGGCCAGAGACCCAGTACTTC.

The chain links TRBV7-2 to TRBJ2-7; tentative D call: TRBD1 (6 bases). V dropped 3 bases and J dropped 0 bases, with 12 bases sitting between them. This CDR3 spans 15 amino acids. Germline CDR1 reads SGHTA; CDR2 reads FQGNSA. The DNA for the CDR3 is TGTGCCAGCAGCTTGGACAGTTCAAACTCCTACGAGCAGTACTTC. It encodes CASSLDSSNSYEQYF.

The genes are TRBV4-2 and TRBJ1-4; TRBD1 matches at 12 bases. Germline V gene data show CDR1 as LGHNA and CDR2 as YNFKEQ. Trimming took 1 base from V and 5 from J; bases not matched to a gene: 11. The CDR3 runs to 19 residues. The CDR3 DNA reads TGTGCCAGCAGCCAAGCCCCGGGACAGGGGGCGACATGGAATGAAAAACTGTTTTTT. Its translation: CASSQAPGQGATWNEKLFF.

V gene TRBV20-1 combines with J gene TRBJ1-1; D might be TRBD1 (5 bases). Trimming removed 3 bases at V and 7 bases at J, with 9 bases between. Germline V gene sequence: CDR1 DFQATT, CDR2 SNEGSKA (reference sequence). The CDR3 runs to 11 residues. The CDR3 nucleotides are TGCAGTGCTAGCGGGGGGAGTGAAGCTTTCTTT. Amino acids: CSASGGSEAFF.

This clone was seen many times. The V and J genes are TRBV6-1 and TRBJ2-3; D might be TRBD1 or TRBD2, each matching 5 bases. The CDR3 extends over 15 amino acids. Germline assignment: CDR1 MNHNS and CDR2 SASEGT. V was clipped by 6 bases and J by 2 bases, with 15 bases between them. CDR3 residues: CASRRGDGFTDTQYF. CDR3 in DNA: TGTGCCAGCAGGAGGGGAGACGGCTTCACAGATACGCAGTATTTT.

The chain couples TRBV11-2 to TRBJ2-3; the match to TRBD2 covers 7 bases. The CDR3 has 15 residues. J gave up 2 bases and V 8 bases, and 10 bases lay outside the gene matches. Germline lookup yields CDR1 SGHAT and CDR2 FQNNGV. CDR3 region: CASAWASGYTDTQYF. The DNA of the CDR3 is TGTGCCAGCGCGTGGGCTAGCGGATACACAGATACGCAGTATTTT.

The chain has TRBV29-1 and TRBJ2-3; 9 bases align to TRBD2. Germline V gene lookup returns CDR1 SQVTM and CDR2 ANQGSEA. Trimming removed 7 bases from V and 5 bases from J; junction bases left unmatched: 10. This CDR3 contains 14 residues. CDR3 loop: CSAYIAGAGDTQYF. The DNA of the CDR3 is TGCAGCGCATATATAGCGGGAGCGGGAGATACGCAGTATTTT.

The genes are TRBV4-1 and TRBJ1-2; D is ambiguous. Germline lookup yields CDR1 MGHRA and CDR2 YSYEKL. V lost 4 bases, J lost 5 bases, and 23 bases lay in between. The CDR3 covers 17 residues. CDR3 bases: TGCGCCAGCAGCCCGGCTGGGTCCATGATGCGGCCATATGGCTACACCTTC. Amino acids: CASSPAGSMMRPYGYTF.

Concerning this clone itself: The same CDR3 arises from other DNA sequences in this sample as well. The DNA for the CDR3 is TGTGCCAGCAGTGACCCGGCTAACTATGGCTACACCTTC. Translating it yields CASSDPANYGYTF. This rearrangement joins TRBV25-1 to TRBJ1-2; D is unclear. This CDR3 region has 13 residues. Between the trimmed V and J ends, which lost 3 bases and 0 bases, there was a span of 5 bases. CDR1 is MGHDK and CDR2 is SYGVNS in the germline V gene.

The chain employs TRBV2 and TRBJ1-3; D not certain. Trimming cost V 5 bases and J 0 bases, with 5 bases left between them. Germline V lookup: CDR1 SNHLY, CDR2 FYNNEI. CDR3 length: 13 amino acids. This CDR3 is CASSPHSGNTIYF. The CDR3 DNA is TGTGCCAGCAGTCCACACTCTGGAAACACCATATATTTT.

This chain connects TRBV4-3 to TRBJ1-2; no clear D gene. Germline V CDR1 and CDR2: LGHNA, YSLEER. Between the trimmed V and J ends, which lost 1 base and 5 bases, there was a span of 5 bases. The CDR3 is 12 residues long. The CDR3 sequence is CASSQAEYGYTF. The CDR3 DNA is TGCGCCAGCAGCCAAGCAGAGTATGGCTACACCTTC.

This clone was seen just once. This chain uses TRBV5-1 with TRBJ2-1, with 13 bases fitting TRBD2. Germline V gene data show CDR1 as SGHRS and CDR2 as YFSETQ. V shed 3 bases, J shed 9 bases, and the junction held 9 bases outside the gene matches. CDR3 size: 16 residues. This chain's CDR3 is CASSSKTTSGRGEQFF. The CDR3 region has the DNA TGCGCCAGCAGCTCGAAAACTACTAGCGGGAGGGGTGAGCAGTTCTTC.

On this clone itself: Given a much more abundant clone one base away, this may be a read error. Other DNA sequences in this sample translate to the same CDR3. The chain uses TRBV7-2 and TRBJ1-5; D gene uncertain. The CDR3 covers 12 residues. The germline V and J ends were trimmed by 0 bases and 7 bases, with 4 bases remaining between them. Germline loops: CDR1 SGHTA, CDR2 FQGNSA. CDR3 region: CASSLAGQPQHF. DNA for the CDR3: TGTGCCAGCAGCTTAGCGGGGCAGCCCCAGCATTTT.

There are many counts of this clone. The rearrangement joins TRBV11-3 to TRBJ2-7; no definite D call. Deletions cut 3 bases from V and 4 bases from J, with 10 bases between. CDR1 SGHNT and CDR2 YENEEA come from the germline V gene. The CDR3 is made up of 13 amino acids. CDR3 bases: TGTGCCAGCAGCTTGGGTCCTCATTACGAGCAGTACTTC. Protein sequence: CASSLGPHYEQYF.

The CDR3, as DNA: TGTGCCAGCAGTCCGGGACAGTTCTCTGGAAACACCATATATTTT. This gives the protein CASSPGQFSGNTIYF. This rearrangement joins TRBV28 to TRBJ1-3, with 7 bases that match TRBD1. Germline V gene sequence: CDR1 MDHEN, CDR2 SYDVKM. The CDR3 has 15 amino acids. With V trimmed by 5 bases and J by 0 bases, 4 bases remained unmatched.

V is TRBV28 and J is TRBJ2-3, with D tentatively TRBD2 (6 bases). V was shortened by 7 bases and J by 2 bases, with 19 bases between the two germline ends. The CDR3 has 16 residues. CDR1 and CDR2 (germline): MDHEN, SYDVKM. This chain's CDR3 is CASTKSGPLLTDTQYF. The CDR3 DNA is TGTGCCAGCACTAAAAGCGGGCCCCTTCTCACAGATACGCAGTATTTT.

V usage is TRBV5-1 and J usage is TRBJ2-7, with D perhaps TRBD1 (5 bases). Germline values: CDR1 SGHRS, CDR2 YFSETQ. The CDR3 loop spans 15 amino acids. Trimming took 0 bases from V and 3 from J, leaving 13 bases between them. Here the CDR3 reads CASSLGQPLFYEQYF. The CDR3 DNA follows: TGCGCCAGCAGCTTGGGACAGCCTCTTTTCTACGAGCAGTACTTC.

The chain recombines TRBV15 with TRBJ1-4; weak D call: TRBD1 (5 bases). CDR1 and CDR2 from the germline V gene are LNHNV and YYDKDF (reference sequence). The CDR3 is 13 residues long. V was clipped by 3 bases and J by 8 bases, with 10 bases between them. This chain's CDR3 is CATSSRDREKLFF. CDR3 bases: TGTGCCACCAGCAGCCGGGACCGGGAAAAACTGTTTTTT.

The chain recombines TRBV29-1 with TRBJ2-6, with 10 bases that match TRBD1. The CDR3 length is 19 residues. Germline values: CDR1 SQVTM, CDR2 ANQGSEA. The V segment lost 7 bases and the J segment 1 base; nucleotides outside the gene matches: 16. The CDR3 bases are TGCAGCGCGTCCTCCTCTTCCGGGACAGGGGTATCTGGGGCCAACGTCCTGACTTTC. Amino acids: CSASSSSGTGVSGANVLTF.